This passage covers 21 T cell receptor beta chains from one sample sequenced in a study of blood T cell repertoires in COVID-19 (dated by TCRdb to 2019 to 2021). The protocol used for the library was the immunoSEQ multiplex PCR assay. In TCRdb, the immuneACCESS table is reduced to in-frame sequences with V and J assigned. These tables do not hold every clone; where another copy was compared, an unresolved V gene accounts for under half, and the others remain unexplained. This sample comprises more than 250,000 clones, 88% of them detected only once. The ten top clones hold 1.5% to 2% of the sample. The specimen was peripheral blood. The receptor source for this set is a woman aged 25 to 45 with COVID-19, enrolled during active disease.

The chain has TRBV6-1 and TRBJ2-5, with D perhaps matching TRBD1 (5 bases). The germline V gene has CDR1 MNHNS and CDR2 SASEGT. V dropped 3 bases and J dropped 2 bases, with 16 bases sitting between them. CDR3 size: 16 residues. CDR3 region: CASSDPGLGRQETQYF. Written as DNA, the CDR3 is TGTGCCAGCAGTGACCCTGGCTTGGGGCGTCAAGAGACCCAGTACTTC.

The chain combines TRBV5-4 with TRBJ2-5; 8 bases agree with TRBD2. Trimming cost V 0 bases and J 5 bases; bases outside gene matches: 9. Germline CDR1 reads SGHNT; CDR2 reads YYREEE (reference sequence). The CDR3 sequence is 16 residues long. The CDR3: CASSLGSGEGGETQYF. The CDR3 bases are TGTGCCAGCAGCTTGGGTAGCGGGGAGGGTGGGGAGACCCAGTACTTC.

The chain recombines TRBV13 with TRBJ2-5, with TRBD2 as a possible D gene (6 bases). CDR3 length: 14 residues. The V gene's germline CDR1 is PRHDT and CDR2 FYEKMQ (reference sequence). The germline V and J ends were trimmed by 8 bases and 5 bases, with 18 bases remaining between them. The CDR3 DNA sequence: TGTGCCAGCCGGCGGGGTGGTGCTCAGGAGACCCAGTACTTC. This encodes CASRRGGAQETQYF.

The chain couples TRBV4-1 to TRBJ1-2; 7 nucleotides agree with TRBD1. J lost 4 bases, V lost 3 bases, and 11 bases had no gene match. CDR3 length: 16 amino acids. CDR1 and CDR2 from the germline V gene are MGHRA and YSYEKL. CDR3 amino acids: CASSHPDGTDIYGYTF. The CDR3 DNA reads TGCGCCAGCAGCCATCCCGATGGGACAGATATCTATGGCTACACCTTC.

This clone has a count of ten or more. CDR3 nucleotide sequence: TGTGCCAGCAGCACGGGACAGGCTTCACCCCTCCACTTT. Translating it yields CASSTGQASPLHF. The rearrangement joins TRBV9 to TRBJ1-6; 8 nucleotides align to TRBD1. This CDR3 spans 13 amino acids. With V trimmed by 4 bases and J by 9 bases, 3 bases remained unmatched. CDR1 is SGDLS and CDR2 is YYNGEE in the germline V gene.

The chain couples TRBV10-3 to TRBJ1-1; no reliable D call. Germline assignment: CDR1 ENHRY and CDR2 SYGVKD. V was cut by 4 bases and J by 1 base, with 7 bases left in between. The CDR3 totals 13 residues. The CDR3 DNA reads as TGTGCCATCAGTGTCAGGCAGAACACTGAAGCTTTCTTT. Translation gives CAISVRQNTEAFF.

The gene calls are TRBV6-1 and TRBJ1-4; weak D call: TRBD1 (6 bases). V gave up 3 bases and J gave up 8 bases, with 19 bases separating them. Germline loops: CDR1 MNHNS, CDR2 SASEGT. This CDR3 is 16 amino acids long. As DNA, the CDR3 is TGTGCCAGCAGTGATACTTTCCAGGGGCTCCGAGAAAAACTGTTTTTT. It translates to CASSDTFQGLREKLFF.

V gene TRBV6-5 combines with J gene TRBJ1-3; perhaps TRBD1 as D (5 bases). Germline V gene sequence: CDR1 MNHEY, CDR2 SVGAGI. The CDR3 is 14 residues long. Trimming stripped 7 bases from V and 6 bases from J, with 16 bases between. Written as DNA, the CDR3 is TGTGCCAGCATGCCGCAGGGAGGGGTAAACACCATATATTTT. This gives the protein CASMPQGGVNTIYF.

This clone was detected only once. The chain employs TRBV19 and TRBJ1-3, with a tentative D call TRBD1 (6 bases). Germline CDR1 reads LNHDA; CDR2 reads SQIVND (reference sequence). The CDR3 has 16 residues. The V end was cut by 1 base, the J end by 2 bases, with 12 bases between. The CDR3 loop reads CASSIASTGTGNTIYF. The CDR3 nucleotides are TGTGCCAGTAGTATAGCCTCAACAGGGACTGGAAACACCATATATTTT.

This rearrangement joins TRBV2 to TRBJ1-6; 8 nucleotides match TRBD1. This CDR3 is built from 16 residues. Germline lookup yields CDR1 SNHLY and CDR2 FYNNEI. The V segment lost 6 bases and the J segment 5 bases; nucleotides outside the gene matches: 9. CDR3 DNA sequence: TGTGCCAGCAGAGACCATCCAGGGGGCGATAATTCACCCCTCCACTTT. It codes for CASRDHPGGDNSPLHF.

The chain has TRBV12-3 or TRBV12-4 and TRBJ2-3; D is unresolved. The CDR3 is 13 residues long. The V gene lost 3 bases and the J gene lost 3 bases, with 7 bases spanning the gap. The CDR3 protein is CASSFGATDTQYF. In nucleotides, the CDR3 is TGTGCCAGCAGTTTCGGAGCGACAGATACGCAGTATTTT.

The rearrangement links TRBV9 to TRBJ2-5; TRBD2 matches 12 bases. In germline, CDR1 is SGDLS, CDR2 YYNGEE. Trimming at V came to 4 bases and at J to 5 bases, leaving 9 bases not matched to a gene. The CDR3 contains 16 residues. CDR3 nucleotide sequence: TGTGCCAGCAGCCCACCCCTAGCGGGGGGGAGGGAGACCCAGTACTTC. Residues: CASSPPLAGGRETQYF. Looking up the rest from reference TRBV9 and TRBJ2-5 gives the full variable domain: DSGVTQTPKHLITATGQRVTLRCSPRSGDLSVYWYQQSLDQGLQFLIQYYNGEERAKGNILERFSAQQFPDLHSELNLSSLELGDSALYFCASSPPLAGGRETQYFGPGTRLLVL.

This CDR3 is CASSRGTTEAFF. The CDR3 nucleotides read TGTGCCAGCAGTCGCGGGACGACTGAAGCTTTCTTT. The rearrangement uses TRBV28 and TRBJ1-1; weak D call: TRBD1 (5 bases). Germline CDR1 MDHEN, CDR2 SYDVKM. This CDR3 comprises 12 residues. Trimming stripped 5 bases from V and 5 bases from J, with 9 bases between.

The rearrangement joins TRBV3-1 (or the pseudogene TRBV3-2) to TRBJ1-5, with 7 bases fitting TRBD1. The CDR3 has 16 amino acids. J gave up 5 bases and V 1 base, and 8 bases lay outside the gene matches. Germline lookup yields CDR1 LGHDT and CDR2 YNNKEL (reference sequence). CDR3 sequence (DNA): TGTGCCAGCAGCCAAGGCGGACAGGTCTTCGATCAGCCCCAGCATTTT. Translating it yields CASSQGGQVFDQPQHF.

V and J are TRBV11-2 and TRBJ1-5; D gene ambiguous. The V and J ends lost 5 bases and 3 bases respectively, with 14 bases between them. The CDR3 totals 15 residues. CDR1 and CDR2 (germline): SGHAT, FQNNGV. The CDR3 loop is CASSLHTGYNQPQHF. The DNA for the CDR3 is TGTGCCAGCAGCCTACACACGGGGTACAATCAGCCCCAGCATTTT.

This chain uses TRBV30 with TRBJ1-6; TRBD1 aligns across 9 bases. This CDR3 has 14 amino acids. The germline V gene encodes CDR1 GTSNPN and CDR2 SVGIG (reference sequence). The junction had 5 bases not matched to a gene; V was cut back by 5 bases and J by 6 bases. The CDR3: CAWSTGGRNSPLHF. Here the CDR3 DNA reads TGTGCCTGGTCAACAGGGGGCCGTAATTCACCCCTCCACTTT.

V is TRBV5-1 and J is TRBJ2-7, with 8 bases aligning to TRBD1. V trimming: 1 base; J trimming: 2 bases; junction bases outside the gene matches: 11. The CDR3 has 17 amino acids. Germline values: CDR1 SGHRS, CDR2 YFSETQ. The CDR3, as DNA: TGCGCCAGCAGCTTGAACACCGGGACAGGTCTTGCCTACGAGCAGTACTTC. This gives the protein CASSLNTGTGLAYEQYF.

The V call is TRBV12-2, the J call TRBJ1-1. TRBV12-2 is tagged as a pseudogene. The CDR3 contains 15 residues. CDR3 in amino acids: CASRLWEGEWTEAFF. The CDR3 DNA reads as TGTGCAAGTCGCTTATGGGAGGGGGAATGGACTGAAGCTTTCTTT.

This chain links TRBV5-1 with TRBJ2-1; the D gene is possibly TRBD2 (5 bases). The germline gives CDR1 SGHRS, CDR2 YFSETQ. Trimming pared 4 bases from V and 5 bases from J, leaving 19 bases between. The CDR3 consists of 16 residues. The CDR3 DNA is TGCGCCAGCAGCATGCGCCCCGCGAGCGGAAACAATGAGCAGTTCTTC. Translated, it gives CASSMRPASGNNEQFF.

Only a few counts were recorded for this clone. The CDR3 coding sequence is TGCGCCAGCAGCATCCAACCGGGACTAGCGGTAGATACGCAGTATTTT. Translated: CASSIQPGLAVDTQYF. This rearrangement joins TRBV5-1 to TRBJ2-3; the match to TRBD2 covers 11 bases. The germline CDR1 and CDR2 sequences are SGHRS and YFSETQ. The CDR3 runs 16 residues. V gave up 4 bases and J gave up 5 bases; unmatched junction bases: 9.

CDR3 loop: CASSVGPPYGYTF. The DNA for the CDR3 is TGTGCCAGCAGCGTAGGGCCGCCCTATGGCTACACCTTC. The chain employs TRBV9 and TRBJ1-2; the D is unclear. The germline V gene encodes CDR1 SGDLS and CDR2 YYNGEE. CDR3 length equals 13 residues. The V gene lost 0 bases and the J gene lost 4 bases, with 7 bases spanning the gap. Full variable domain (outside the CDR3, taken from reference TRBV9 and TRBJ1-2): DSGVTQTPKHLITATGQRVTLRCSPRSGDLSVYWYQQSLDQGLQFLIQYYNGEERAKGNILERFSAQQFPDLHSELNLSSLELGDSALYFCASSVGPPYGYTFGSGTRLTVV.